This T cell receptor beta chain emerged from a study of identical twins. Regarding the study as a whole: With abundant cord blood beta clonotypes, insertions were fewer; memory repertoires showed no such pattern.

Each cDNA held unique molecular identifiers, and template switching gave it a universal primer site. TCRdb recomputed calls from the 5' RACE reads with MiXCR, one row per CDR3 protein. The table has some 1,700,000 distinct CDR3 sequences, about 32% seen once. Comment on this clonotype: The antigen is undetermined.

This receptor was identified in a newborn girl in good health. Sample: cord blood.

The CDR3 reads CASSQDGTRGADTQYF. The CDR3 bases are TGTGCCAGCAGCCAAGATGGGACTAGGGGCGCAGATACGCAGTATTTT. V usage is TRBV3-1 and J usage is TRBJ2-3; TRBD2 agrees at 8 bases. Per the germline V gene, CDR1 is LGHDT and CDR2 is YNNKEL (reference sequence). V lost 0 bases to trimming and J lost 4 bases; unmatched junction nucleotides: 6. The CDR3 consists of 16 residues.